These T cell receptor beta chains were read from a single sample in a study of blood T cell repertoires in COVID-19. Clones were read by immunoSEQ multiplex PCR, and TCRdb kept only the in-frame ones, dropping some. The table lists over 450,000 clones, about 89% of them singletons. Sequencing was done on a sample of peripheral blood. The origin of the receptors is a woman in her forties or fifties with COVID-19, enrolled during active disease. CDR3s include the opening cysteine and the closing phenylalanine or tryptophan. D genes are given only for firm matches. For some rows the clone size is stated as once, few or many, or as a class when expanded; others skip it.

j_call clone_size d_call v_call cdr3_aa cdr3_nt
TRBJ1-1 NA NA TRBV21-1 CASSKGRDRYTEAFF TGTGCCAGCAGCAAAGGAAGGGACAGGTACACTGAAGCTTTCTTT
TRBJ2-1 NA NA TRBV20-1 CSASGEDFSYNEQFF TGCAGTGCTAGTGGCGAAGACTTCTCCTACAATGAGCAGTTCTTC
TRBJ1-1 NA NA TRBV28 CASSFRRDTEAFF TGTGCCAGCAGTTTCCGCAGGGACACTGAAGCTTTCTTT
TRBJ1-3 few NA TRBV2 CASSARAGNTIYF TGTGCCAGCAGTGCCAGGGCTGGAAACACCATATATTTT
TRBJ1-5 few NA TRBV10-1 CATGGGFNQPQHF TGCGCCACCGGGGGGGGGTTCAATCAGCCCCAGCATTTT
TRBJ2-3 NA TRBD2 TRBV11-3 CASSETGLAGGEVTQYF TGTGCCAGCAGCGAAACCGGACTAGCGGGGGGGGAGGTTACGCAGTATTTT
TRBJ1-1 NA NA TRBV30 CAWTLANTEAFF TGTGCCTGGACTTTGGCGAACACTGAAGCTTTCTTT
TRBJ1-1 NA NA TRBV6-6 CASSPGLGSMDTEAFF TGTGCCAGCAGTCCAGGGTTGGGTTCGATGGACACTGAAGCTTTCTTT
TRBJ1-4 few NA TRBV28 CASSLGGDEKLFF TGTGCCAGCAGTTTAGGGGGGGATGAAAAACTGTTTTTT
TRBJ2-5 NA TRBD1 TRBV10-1 CASSEGRGIQETQYF TGCGCCAGCAGTGAGGGCAGGGGGATCCAAGAGACCCAGTACTTC
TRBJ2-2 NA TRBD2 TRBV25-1 CASSKAGTSTSGELFF TGTGCCAGCAGCAAAGCCGGGACTAGTACGTCCGGGGAGCTGTTTTTT
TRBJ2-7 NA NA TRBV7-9 CASSLSQGGPLEQYF TGTGCCAGCAGCTTAAGTCAGGGGGGCCCCCTCGAGCAGTACTTC
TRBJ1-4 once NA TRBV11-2 CASSPRRVNEKLFF TGTGCCAGCAGCCCTCGACGGGTTAATGAAAAACTGTTTTTT
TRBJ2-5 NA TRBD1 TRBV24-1 CATSDLGRGQLETQYF TGTGCCACCAGTGATTTGGGCAGGGGGCAGTTGGAGACCCAGTACTTC
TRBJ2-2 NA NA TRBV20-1 CSASRSNTGELFF TGCAGTGCTAGTCGTTCGAACACCGGGGAGCTGTTTTTT
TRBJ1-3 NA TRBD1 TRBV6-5 CASSYGDSFRNTIYF TGTGCCAGCAGTTACGGGGACAGCTTTAGAAACACCATATATTTT
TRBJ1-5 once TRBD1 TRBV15 CATSRGQGASQPQHF TGTGCCACCAGCAGGGGACAGGGGGCTAGTCAGCCCCAGCATTTT
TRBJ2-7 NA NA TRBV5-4 CASSLGTQSPQYF TGTGCCAGCAGCTTGGGGACTCAATCACCCCAGTACTTC
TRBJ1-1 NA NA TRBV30 CAWSLNRDTEAFF TGTGCCTGGAGTTTGAACAGAGACACTGAAGCTTTCTTT
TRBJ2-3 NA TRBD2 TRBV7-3 CASSPRTSGETADTQYF TGTGCCAGCAGCCCGCGGACTAGCGGGGAGACGGCAGATACGCAGTATTTT
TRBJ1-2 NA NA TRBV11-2 CASSLTQVHGYTF TGTGCCAGCAGCTTAACGCAGGTCCATGGCTACACCTTC
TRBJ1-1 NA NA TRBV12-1 CASSPFPRGKRTEAFF TGTGCCAGCAGCCCCTTCCCCAGGGGAAAGCGCACTGAAGCTTTCTTT
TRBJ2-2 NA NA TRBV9 CASSVDGGNTGELFF TGTGCCAGCAGCGTAGACGGGGGGAACACCGGGGAGCTGTTTTTT
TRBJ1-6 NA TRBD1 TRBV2 CASSQQGLRSPLHF TGTGCCAGCAGTCAACAGGGGTTACGGTCACCCCTCCACTTT
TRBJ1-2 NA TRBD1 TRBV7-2 CASSSQTGTNYGYTF TGTGCCAGCAGCTCGCAGACAGGGACTAACTATGGCTACACCTTC
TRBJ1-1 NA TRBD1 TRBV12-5 CASGLDRGPTEAFF TGTGCTAGTGGTTTGGACAGGGGCCCCACTGAAGCTTTCTTT
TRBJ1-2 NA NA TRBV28 CASRPGINYGYTF TGTGCCAGCAGGCCGGGAATTAACTATGGCTACACCTTC
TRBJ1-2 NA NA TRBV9 CASSGPRGYTF TGTGCCAGCAGCGGACCCAGGGGCTACACCTTC
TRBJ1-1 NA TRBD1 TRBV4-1 CASSHGTGTGGASTEAFF TGCGCCAGCAGCCATGGGACCGGGACAGGGGGCGCATCCACTGAAGCTTTCTTT
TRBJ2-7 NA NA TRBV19 CASSIDNLGVYEQYF TGTGCCAGTAGTATAGATAATCTGGGAGTCTACGAGCAGTACTTC
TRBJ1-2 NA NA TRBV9 CASSVSPGNYGYTF TGTGCCAGCAGCGTCTCCCCAGGAAACTATGGCTACACCTTC
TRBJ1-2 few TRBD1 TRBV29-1 CSVPGTGNYGYTF TGCAGCGTTCCCGGGACAGGGAACTATGGCTACACCTTC
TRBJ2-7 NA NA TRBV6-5 CASHIQGYEQYF TGTGCCAGCCATATTCAGGGATACGAGCAGTACTTC
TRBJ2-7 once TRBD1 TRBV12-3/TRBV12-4 CASSRQGIYEQYF TGTGCCAGCAGTCGACAGGGAATCTACGAGCAGTACTTC
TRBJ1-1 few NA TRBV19 CASSRGYTEAFF TGTGCCAGTAGTCGGGGTTACACTGAAGCTTTCTTT
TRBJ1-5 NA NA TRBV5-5 CASSPGQFNQPQHF TGTGCCAGCAGCCCAGGACAGTTTAATCAGCCCCAGCATTTT
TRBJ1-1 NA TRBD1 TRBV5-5 CASSFGGRTGGTEAFF TGTGCCAGCAGCTTTGGAGGGAGGACAGGGGGCACTGAAGCTTTCTTT
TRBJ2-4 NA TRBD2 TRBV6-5 CASSWTSGAILQYF TGTGCCAGCAGTTGGACTAGCGGGGCCATACTTCAGTACTTC
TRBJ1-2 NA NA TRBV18 CASSPGTPNYGYTF TGTGCCAGCTCACCCGGGACTCCGAACTATGGCTACACCTTC
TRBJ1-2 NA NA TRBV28 CASSLGQGYGYTF TGTGCCAGCAGTTTAGGGCAGGGTTATGGCTACACCTTC
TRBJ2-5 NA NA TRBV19 CASRQGRETQYF TGTGCCAGTAGGCAGGGTAGAGAGACCCAGTACTTC